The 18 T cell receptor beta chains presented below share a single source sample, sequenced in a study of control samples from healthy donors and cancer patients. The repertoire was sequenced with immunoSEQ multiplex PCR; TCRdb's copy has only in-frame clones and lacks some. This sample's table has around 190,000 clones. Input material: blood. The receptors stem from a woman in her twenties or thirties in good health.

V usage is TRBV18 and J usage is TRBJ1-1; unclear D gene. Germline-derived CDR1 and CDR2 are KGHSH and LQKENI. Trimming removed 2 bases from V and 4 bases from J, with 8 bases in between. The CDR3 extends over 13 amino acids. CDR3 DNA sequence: TGTGCCAGCTCACCAGGGCTGGTCACTGAAGCTTTCTTT. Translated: CASSPGLVTEAFF.

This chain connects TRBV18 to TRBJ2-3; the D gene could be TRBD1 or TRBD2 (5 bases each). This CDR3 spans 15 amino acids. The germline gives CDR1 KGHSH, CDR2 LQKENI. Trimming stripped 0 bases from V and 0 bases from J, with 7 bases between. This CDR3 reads CASSPPRGSTDTQYF. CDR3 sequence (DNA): TGTGCCAGCTCACCACCGAGGGGTAGCACAGATACGCAGTATTTT. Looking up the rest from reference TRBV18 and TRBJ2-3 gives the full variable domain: NAGVMQNPRHLVRRRGQEARLRCSPMKGHSHVYWYRQLPEEGLKFMVYLQKENIIDESGMPKERFSAEFPKEGPSILRIQQVVRGDSAAYFCASSPPRGSTDTQYFGPGTRLTVL.

The CDR3 loop reads CASTPGLADTGELFF. In DNA form, the CDR3 reads TGCGCCAGCACCCCGGGACTAGCGGACACCGGGGAGCTGTTTTTT. The chain links TRBV5-1 to TRBJ2-2, with 11 bases that match TRBD2. Germline loops: CDR1 SGHRS, CDR2 YFSETQ. The J segment lost 3 bases and the V segment lost 6 bases, leaving 4 bases of the junction unmatched. This CDR3 has 15 residues.

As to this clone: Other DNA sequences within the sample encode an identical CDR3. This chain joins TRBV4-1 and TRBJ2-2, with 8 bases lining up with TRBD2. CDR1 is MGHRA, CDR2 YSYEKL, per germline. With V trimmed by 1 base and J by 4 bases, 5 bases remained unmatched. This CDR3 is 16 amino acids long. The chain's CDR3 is CASSQGLAGLTGELFF. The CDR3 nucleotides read TGCGCCAGCAGCCAAGGCCTAGCGGGCCTCACCGGGGAGCTGTTTTTT.

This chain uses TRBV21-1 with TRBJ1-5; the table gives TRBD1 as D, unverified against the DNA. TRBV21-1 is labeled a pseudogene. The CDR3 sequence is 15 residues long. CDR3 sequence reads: CASSKADSSNQPQHF. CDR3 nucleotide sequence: TGTGCCAGCAGCAAAGCCGACAGTAGCAATCAGCCCCAGCATTTT.

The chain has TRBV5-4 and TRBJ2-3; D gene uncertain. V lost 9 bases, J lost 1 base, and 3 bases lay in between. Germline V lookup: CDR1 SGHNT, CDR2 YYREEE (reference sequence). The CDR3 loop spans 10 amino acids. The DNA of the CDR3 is TGTGCCATCGGCACAGATACGCAGTATTTT. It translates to CAIGTDTQYF.

CDR3 in DNA: TGTGCCAGCAGGACTAGCGGGGGGGCCAAGACCCAGTACTTC. This sequence encodes CASRTSGGAKTQYF. The V and J genes are TRBV28 and TRBJ2-5; 14 bases map to TRBD2. Unmatched junction bases numbered 3, after V lost 6 bases and J lost 6 bases. Germline V lookup: CDR1 MDHEN, CDR2 SYDVKM. The CDR3 runs 14 residues. Complete variable domain (other parts from reference TRBV28 and TRBJ2-5): DVKVTQSSRYLVKRTGEKVFLECVQDMDHENMFWYRQDPGLGLRLIYFSYDVKMKEKGDIPEGYSVSREKKERFSLILESASTNQTSMYLCASRTSGGAKTQYFGPGTRLLVL.

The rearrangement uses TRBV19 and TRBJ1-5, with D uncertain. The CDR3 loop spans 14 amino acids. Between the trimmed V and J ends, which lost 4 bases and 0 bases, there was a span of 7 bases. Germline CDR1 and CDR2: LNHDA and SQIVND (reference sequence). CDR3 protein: CASSTSNSNQPQHF. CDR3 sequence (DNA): TGTGCCAGTAGTACTTCCAATAGCAATCAGCCCCAGCATTTT.

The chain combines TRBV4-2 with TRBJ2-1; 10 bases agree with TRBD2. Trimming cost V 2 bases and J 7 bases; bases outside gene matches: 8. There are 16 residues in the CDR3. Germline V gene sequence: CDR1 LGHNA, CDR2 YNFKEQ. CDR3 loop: CASSQKSGGGGNEQFF. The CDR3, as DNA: TGTGCCAGCAGCCAAAAGAGCGGGGGGGGCGGGAATGAGCAGTTCTTC.

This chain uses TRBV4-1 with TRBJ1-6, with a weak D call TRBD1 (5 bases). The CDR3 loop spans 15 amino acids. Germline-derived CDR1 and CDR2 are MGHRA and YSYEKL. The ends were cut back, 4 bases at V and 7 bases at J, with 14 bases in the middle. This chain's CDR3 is CASSPGRTVNSPLHF. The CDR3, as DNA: TGCGCCAGCAGCCCGGGACGGACGGTGAATTCACCCCTCCACTTT.

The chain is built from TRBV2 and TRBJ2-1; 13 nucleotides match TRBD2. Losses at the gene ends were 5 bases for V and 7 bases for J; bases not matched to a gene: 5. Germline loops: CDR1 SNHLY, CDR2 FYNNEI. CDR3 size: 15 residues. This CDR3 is CASSPPGLAGNEQFF. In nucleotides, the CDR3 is TGTGCCAGCAGTCCTCCGGGACTAGCGGGGAATGAGCAGTTCTTC.

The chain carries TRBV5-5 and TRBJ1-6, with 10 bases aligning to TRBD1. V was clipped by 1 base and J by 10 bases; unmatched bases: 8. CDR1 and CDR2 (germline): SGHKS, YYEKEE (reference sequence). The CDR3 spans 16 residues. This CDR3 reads CASSLSAGQGGSPLHF. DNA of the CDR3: TGTGCCAGCAGCTTGTCTGCTGGACAGGGGGGATCACCCCTCCACTTT.

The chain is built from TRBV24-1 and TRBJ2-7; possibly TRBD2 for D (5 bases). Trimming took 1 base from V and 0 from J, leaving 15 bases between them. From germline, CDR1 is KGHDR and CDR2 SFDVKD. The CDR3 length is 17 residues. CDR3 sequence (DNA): TGTGCCACCAGTGATTTTCCCCTGACGGGGTGCTCCTACGAGCAGTACTTC. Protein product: CATSDFPLTGCSYEQYF.

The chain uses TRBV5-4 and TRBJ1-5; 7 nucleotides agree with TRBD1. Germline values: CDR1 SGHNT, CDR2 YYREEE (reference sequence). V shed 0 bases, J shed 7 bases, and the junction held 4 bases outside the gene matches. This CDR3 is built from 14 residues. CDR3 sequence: CASSLDQGVQPQHF. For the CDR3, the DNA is TGTGCCAGCAGCTTGGACCAGGGGGTCCAGCCCCAGCATTTT.

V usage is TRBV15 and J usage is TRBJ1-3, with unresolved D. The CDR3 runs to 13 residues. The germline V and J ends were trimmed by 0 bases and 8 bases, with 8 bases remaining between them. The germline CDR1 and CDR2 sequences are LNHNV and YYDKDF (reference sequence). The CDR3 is CATSRDRRDTIYF. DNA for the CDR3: TGTGCCACCAGCAGAGATCGTCGGGACACCATATATTTT.

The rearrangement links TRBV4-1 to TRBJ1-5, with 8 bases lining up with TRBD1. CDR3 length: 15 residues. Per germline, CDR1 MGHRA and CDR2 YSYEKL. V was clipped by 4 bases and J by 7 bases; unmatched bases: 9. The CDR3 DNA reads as TGCGCCAGCAGCCGGTCGACAGGGGATCGGCAGCCCCAGCATTTT. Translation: CASSRSTGDRQPQHF.

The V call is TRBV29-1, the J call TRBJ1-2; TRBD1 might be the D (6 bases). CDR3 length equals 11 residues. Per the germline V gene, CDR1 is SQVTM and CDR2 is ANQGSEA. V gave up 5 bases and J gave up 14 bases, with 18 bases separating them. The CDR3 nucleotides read TGCAGCGTTAGCACCGGACAGACTGGGACCTTC. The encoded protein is CSVSTGQTGTF.

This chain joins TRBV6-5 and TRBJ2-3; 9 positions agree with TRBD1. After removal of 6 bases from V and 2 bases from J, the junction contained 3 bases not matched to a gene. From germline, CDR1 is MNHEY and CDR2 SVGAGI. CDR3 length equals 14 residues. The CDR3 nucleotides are TGTGCCAGCAGCCGGGACAGGGACACAGATACGCAGTATTTT. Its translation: CASSRDRDTDTQYF.